The 15 T cell receptor beta chains listed next were all sequenced from one sample in a study of cytomegalovirus exposure and HLA in healthy donors (dated by TCRdb to between 2016 and 2019). Library prep was done by the immunoSEQ multiplex PCR assay. A mixture of 60 forward primers for TCR Vbeta segments and 13 reverse primers for TCR Jbeta segments was used in the multiplex PCR. Entries here come from immuneACCESS through TCRdb and include only in-frame sequences with V and J called. Some clones fail to appear in such tables; in the studies checked, an unresolved V gene covers under half of the shortfall, and the cause of the remainder is unknown. This sample has about 120,000 clones in its table, and more than 60% of those were observed once. The ten biggest clones cover around 3% of the sample. Material: PBMCs. These receptors all stem from a middle-aged woman in good health and CMV-seropositive.

This clone has a single count. The chain joins TRBV2 to TRBJ2-5, with TRBD1 matching 9 bases. Germline-derived CDR1 and CDR2 are SNHLY and FYNNEI. V trimming: 7 bases; J trimming: 5 bases; junction bases outside the gene matches: 8. CDR3 length: 14 amino acids. CDR3: CASTLDRGEETQYF. In DNA, the CDR3 is TGTGCCAGCACTCTAGACAGGGGGGAGGAGACCCAGTACTTC.

This chain links TRBV15 with TRBJ1-1; the D gene is possibly TRBD1 (5 bases). The CDR3 loop spans 15 amino acids. The V end lost 0 bases, the J end lost 4 bases, and 12 bases lay between the germline ends. CDR1 and CDR2 (germline): LNHNV, YYDKDF (reference sequence). The CDR3 DNA reads as TGTGCCACCAGCAGAGAAGGGGCCAGGCTCACTGAAGCTTTCTTT. It specifies CATSREGARLTEAFF.

The chain carries TRBV5-1 and TRBJ2-2; 7 bases align to TRBD2. Germline values: CDR1 SGHRS, CDR2 YFSETQ. The CDR3 is 15 residues long. The ends lost 3 bases at V and 2 bases at J; junction bases unmatched: 4. The CDR3 DNA reads TGCGCCAGCAGCTCCGGGACTATCAACACCGGGGAGCTGTTTTTT. Translating gives CASSSGTINTGELFF.

This clone was found once. This chain uses TRBV6-5 with TRBJ1-3; D gene uncertain. CDR3 size: 15 residues. Deletions cut 4 bases from V and 2 bases from J, with 12 bases between. In germline, CDR1 is MNHEY, CDR2 SVGAGI. The CDR3 DNA follows: TGTGCCAGCAGTTCCGTACGCGGAACTGGAAACACCATATATTTT. It codes for CASSSVRGTGNTIYF.

The chain carries TRBV10-3 and TRBJ2-1; TRBD1 agrees at 8 bases. Germline values: CDR1 ENHRY, CDR2 SYGVKD. V was pared by 0 bases and J by 7 bases, with 5 bases of the junction left unmatched. This CDR3 region has 15 residues. Written as DNA, the CDR3 is TGTGCCATCAGTGAGTCGCGGCAGGGGGCTAATGAGCAGTTCTTC. Translated, it gives CAISESRQGANEQFF.

The chain carries TRBV2 and TRBJ1-5, with D perhaps matching TRBD1 (5 bases). CDR1 SNHLY and CDR2 FYNNEI come from the germline V gene. With 0 bases removed from V and 7 bases from J, the gap between germline ends came to 13 bases. The length of the CDR3 is 15 residues. The CDR3 sequence is CASSEAASGGQPQHF. CDR3 DNA sequence: TGTGCCAGCAGTGAAGCAGCGAGTGGGGGGCAGCCCCAGCATTTT.

The CDR3 loop is CASNPPGLAGVQQFF. The CDR3 DNA follows: TGTGCCAGCAACCCACCGGGACTAGCGGGAGTTCAGCAGTTCTTC. The chain has TRBV5-4 and TRBJ2-1; 14 bases align to TRBD2. Germline V lookup: CDR1 SGHNT, CDR2 YYREEE (reference sequence). V was clipped by 6 bases and J by 11 bases; unmatched bases: 10. The CDR3 loop spans 15 amino acids.

V is TRBV10-1 and J is TRBJ1-2; D is undetermined. Trimming removed 0 bases from V and 6 bases from J, with 14 bases in between. Germline assignment: CDR1 WNHNN and CDR2 SYGVQD (reference sequence). There are 15 residues in the CDR3. This chain's CDR3 is CASSESGASYDGYTF. The DNA of the CDR3 is TGCGCCAGCAGTGAGTCGGGCGCATCATACGATGGCTACACCTTC.

The J gene is TRBJ2-3, the V gene TRBV7-9; 10 bases match TRBD2. Trimming removed 5 bases from V and 0 bases from J; junction bases left unmatched: 2. Germline assignment: CDR1 SEHNR and CDR2 FQNEAQ (reference sequence). CDR3 length: 15 amino acids. This CDR3 reads CASSPSGGSTDTQYF. CDR3 nucleotides: TGTGCCAGCAGCCCTAGCGGGGGAAGCACAGATACGCAGTATTTT.

This clone is labeled medium-sized. The chain links TRBV5-6 to TRBJ2-7; D might be TRBD1 (6 bases). Per germline, CDR1 SGHDT and CDR2 YYEEEE. Deletions cut 2 bases from V and 4 bases from J, with 13 bases between. This CDR3 has 14 residues. The CDR3 loop reads CASSFGTNNYEQYF. In DNA, the CDR3 is TGTGCCAGCAGCTTCGGGACAAATAATTACGAGCAGTACTTC.

The V gene is TRBV7-6, the J gene TRBJ2-1; 9 bases line up with TRBD2. This CDR3 is built from 17 residues. After removal of 2 bases from V and 3 bases from J, the junction contained 8 bases not matched to a gene. CDR1 is SGHVS, CDR2 FNYEAQ, per germline. CDR3 bases: TGTGCCAGCAGCTTAAGTCCGCTAGCGGGGAGCTACAATGAGCAGTTCTTC. It specifies CASSLSPLAGSYNEQFF.

The chain recombines TRBV11-2 with TRBJ1-4, with D possibly being TRBD1 (6 bases). Germline lookup yields CDR1 SGHAT and CDR2 FQNNGV. CDR3 length: 14 amino acids. Trimming stripped 1 base from V and 8 bases from J, with 11 bases between. CDR3 sequence: CASSLVGGNEKLFF. CDR3 in DNA: TGTGCCAGCAGCTTAGTAGGGGGAAACGAAAAACTGTTTTTT.

Notes on this clone: In the same sample, other DNA sequences code for this CDR3. This chain links TRBV2 with TRBJ1-1; D not certain. The germline V and J ends were trimmed by 7 bases and 1 base, with 4 bases remaining between them. The CDR3 sequence is 11 residues long. The germline gives CDR1 SNHLY, CDR2 FYNNEI. Here the CDR3 DNA reads TGTGCCAGCACGGGGAACACTGAAGCTTTCTTT. This codes for CASTGNTEAFF.

This chain connects TRBV4-1 to TRBJ2-7; D remains ambiguous. CDR1 is MGHRA, CDR2 YSYEKL, per germline. Trimming took off 1 base at V and 2 bases at J, with 9 bases between the two ends. The CDR3 is 14 residues long. The DNA for the CDR3 is TGCGCCAGCAGCCAAGGTCGGAGCACCTACGAGCAGTACTTC. It is translated as CASSQGRSTYEQYF.

This chain joins TRBV15 and TRBJ2-5; 9 positions agree with TRBD1. The CDR3 loop spans 16 amino acids. Germline CDR1 reads LNHNV; CDR2 reads YYDKDF (reference sequence). The ends lost 5 bases at V and 6 bases at J; junction bases unmatched: 13. CDR3 coding DNA: TGTGCCACCAGCCAGCGGTACGGGACAGGGATAAAGACCCAGTACTTC. This encodes CATSQRYGTGIKTQYF.